The source of this T cell receptor beta chain is a study of blood T cell repertoires in COVID-19. In the original processing: By means of reference gene primer amplification, nucleated cell counts were estimated. Generated by immunoSEQ multiplex PCR, the TCRdb table keeps only in-frame clones and is missing some. V, J and clone size are those of that table, while D and trimming were read from the DNA. This sample carries more than 150,000 clones, around four fifths of them seen once, and the ten largest clones take over 10%. The study drew participants aged about 18 to 89 years from around 24 US areas. Each recovered donor of Cohort 3 presented with two negative PCRs, clearance, or symptom resolution. This CDR3 has 16 amino acids. Trimming left V 0 bases short and J 7 bases short, with 18 bases between. Germline V gene lookup returns CDR1 MNHEY and CDR2 SMNVEV (reference sequence).

Sequenced input: PBMCs or T cells enriched from blood (not recorded which). The chain has TRBV27 and TRBJ1-2, with D possibly matching TRBD1 (6 bases). The source is a woman in her fifties or sixties who had recovered from COVID-19. The CDR3 spells CASSLSLGTPPFGYTF. The CDR3 DNA is TGTGCCAGCAGTTTATCGCTCGGGACACCTCCTTTTGGCTACACCTTC.